Below, one T cell receptor beta chain is given with its context. Additional DNA sequences in this sample encode the identical CDR3. The repertoire was sequenced with immunoSEQ multiplex PCR; TCRdb's copy has only in-frame clones and lacks some. The repertoire holds around 150,000 clones, 94% seen once, with more than 8% in the top ten. The entry originates in a study of control samples from healthy donors and cancer patients. Germline-derived CDR1 and CDR2 are MNHEY and SVGAGI. V was shortened by 0 bases and J by 0 bases, with 2 bases between the two germline ends. The CDR3 length is 13 residues. This clonotype was sampled from a woman aged 40 to 55 in good health. The gene calls are TRBV6-5 and TRBJ1-1; D is undetermined. The sequencing sample was made of blood. The CDR3 here is CASSYSLNTEAFF. The CDR3 DNA sequence: TGTGCCAGCAGTTACTCATTGAACACTGAAGCTTTCTTT.